The 17 T cell receptor beta chains below come from one sample, sequenced in a study of T cells in Graves' hyperthyroidism and ophthalmopathy. RNA transcripts provided the source from which TCR beta CDR3 regions were amplified. First-round RT-PCR with HTBI primers amplified the TCR CDR3 region. TCRdb reprocessed the multiplex PCR reads with MiXCR, giving one entry per CDR3 protein. This sample has a few hundred thousand distinct CDR3 sequences, with about a sixth found just once. Sequenced input: blood. Receptors were obtained from a woman aged 40 to 50 with Graves' ophthalmopathy.

This clonotype has at least ten counts. The CDR3 sequence is CAWMADSNEQFF. The CDR3 coding sequence is TGTGCCTGGATGGCAGACAGCAATGAGCAGTTCTTC. The chain recombines TRBV30 with TRBJ2-1; weak D call: TRBD1 (5 bases). The germline V gene encodes CDR1 GTSNPN and CDR2 SVGIG (reference sequence). V was pared by 4 bases and J by 6 bases, with 10 bases between. CDR3 length: 12 residues.

V gene TRBV20-1 combines with J gene TRBJ2-5; D call uncertain. Germline V CDR1 and CDR2: DFQATT, SNEGSKA (reference sequence). V was shortened by 2 bases and J by 1 base, with 8 bases between the two germline ends. CDR3 length: 13 amino acids. The CDR3 sequence is CSARSAAQETQYF. As DNA, the CDR3 is TGCAGTGCTAGATCCGCTGCCCAAGAGACCCAGTACTTC.

This clonotype was observed at least ten times. The chain recombines TRBV2 with TRBJ2-1; tentative D call: TRBD2 (7 bases). CDR1 is SNHLY and CDR2 is FYNNEI in the germline V gene. Trimming left V 7 bases short and J 3 bases short, with 13 bases between. The CDR3 consists of 14 residues. CDR3 in amino acids: CASKAGEGYNEQFF. CDR3 coding DNA: TGTGCCAGCAAGGCAGGGGAGGGCTACAATGAGCAGTTCTTC.

This rearrangement joins TRBV3-1 to TRBJ2-7, with D hard to call. The CDR3 is 12 amino acids. Germline loops: CDR1 LGHDT, CDR2 YNNKEL (reference sequence). V was pared by 2 bases and J by 8 bases, with 10 bases between. In nucleotides, the CDR3 is TGTGCCAGCAGCCAAACAGCGACGCAGCAGTACTTC. Translating it yields CASSQTATQQYF.

Ten or more counts support this clonotype. This chain joins TRBV7-9 and TRBJ2-3; 8 bases are shared with TRBD2. The CDR3 runs 16 residues. The V gene's germline CDR1 is SEHNR and CDR2 FQNEAQ (reference sequence). Trimming cost V 2 bases and J 4 bases; bases outside gene matches: 8. CDR3 region: CASSLPISGVADTQYF. Written as DNA, the CDR3 is TGTGCCAGCAGCTTACCGATTAGCGGGGTCGCAGATACGCAGTATTTT. The variable domain in full, with the rest retrieved from reference TRBV7-9 and TRBJ2-3, is DTGVSQNPRHKITKRGQNVTFRCDPISEHNRLYWYRQTLGQGPEFLTYFQNEAQLEKSRLLSDRFSAERPKGSFSTLEIQRTEQGDSAMYLCASSLPISGVADTQYFGPGTRLTVL.

The CDR3 region is CSAREAGGPYNEQFF. CDR3 nucleotides: TGCAGTGCCAGGGAGGCGGGAGGCCCCTACAATGAGCAGTTCTTC. This chain joins TRBV20-1 and TRBJ2-1; 8 nucleotides align to TRBD2. The V and J ends lost 6 bases and 2 bases, in that order; junction bases with no gene match: 9. The CDR3 runs 15 residues. Germline V CDR1 and CDR2: DFQATT, SNEGSKA (reference sequence).

The chain joins TRBV5-1 to TRBJ2-7, with 11 bases matching TRBD1. Germline V lookup: CDR1 SGHRS, CDR2 YFSETQ. Unmatched junction bases numbered 8, after V lost 3 bases and J lost 6 bases. The CDR3 length is 15 residues. The CDR3 spells CASSWGDRGGSEQYF. DNA for the CDR3: TGCGCCAGCAGCTGGGGGGACAGGGGGGGGTCCGAGCAGTACTTC.

The chain combines TRBV20-1 with TRBJ2-3; no definite D call. V was pared by 0 bases and J by 4 bases, with 11 bases between. Looked up from germline, CDR1 is DFQATT and CDR2 is SNEGSKA (reference sequence). This CDR3 has 14 amino acids. The DNA for the CDR3 is TGCAGTGCTAGAGATAGAATAGGTGCAGATACGCAGTATTTT. It codes for CSARDRIGADTQYF.

In this sample, this clonotype turned up many times. This chain joins TRBV7-8 and TRBJ2-1; 9 bases agree with TRBD1. Germline loops: CDR1 SGHVS, CDR2 FQNEAQ. V lost 3 bases, J lost 4 bases, and 7 bases stayed unmatched. This CDR3 has 16 amino acids. CDR3: CASSFWGTGNYNEQFF. Here the CDR3 DNA reads TGTGCCAGCAGCTTTTGGGGGACAGGGAATTACAATGAGCAGTTCTTC.

About this clonotype: A junction end diverges from the germline sequence, so it may reflect a read error. The chain joins TRBV7-9 to TRBJ2-1, with a possible D match to TRBD2 (5 bases). Per germline, CDR1 SEHNR and CDR2 FQNEAQ (reference sequence). The CDR3 is 14 amino acids. The CDR3 reads CASGLGEIYNEQFF. CDR3 DNA sequence: TGTGCCAGCGGCTTGGGAGAGATATACAATGAGCAGTTCTTC.

This clonotype was picked up a small number of times. The rearrangement uses TRBV11-2 and TRBJ2-5; either TRBD1 or TRBD2 may supply D (6 bases each). The V gene's germline CDR1 is SGHAT and CDR2 FQNNGV. The CDR3 is 13 residues long. V shed 7 bases and J shed 5 bases, with 14 bases lying between them. The CDR3 sequence: CASNLGGMETQYF. The CDR3 DNA sequence: TGTGCCAGCAACTTGGGGGGCATGGAGACCCAGTACTTC. The whole variable domain, filled in from reference TRBV11-2 and TRBJ2-5, reads EAGVAQSPRYKIIEKRQSVAFWCNPISGHATLYWYQQILGQGPKLLIQFQNNGVVDDSQLPKDRFSAERLKGVDSTLKIQPAKLEDSAVYLCASNLGGMETQYFGPGTRLLVL.

The chain uses TRBV29-1 and TRBJ2-5; D perhaps matches TRBD1 (7 bases). CDR3 size: 16 residues. V dropped 6 bases and J dropped 3 bases, with 23 bases sitting between them. Looked up from germline, CDR1 is SQVTM and CDR2 is ANQGSEA. As DNA, the CDR3 is TGCAGCGTCCATGGAGGGTGGACAGGTCTGGAAGAGACCCAGTACTTC. It is translated as CSVHGGWTGLEETQYF. The complete variable domain, with remaining parts taken from reference TRBV29-1 and TRBJ2-5, reads SAVISQKPSRDICQRGTSLTIQCQVDSQVTMMFWYRQQPGQSLTLIATANQGSEATYESGFVIDKFPISRPNLTFSTLTVSNMSPEDSSIYLCSVHGGWTGLEETQYFGPGTRLLVL.

This clonotype has at least ten counts. This chain uses TRBV5-1 with TRBJ2-1; 8 nucleotides agree with TRBD1. J gave up 3 bases and V 3 bases, and 5 bases lay outside the gene matches. The CDR3 extends over 15 amino acids. CDR1 and CDR2 (germline): SGHRS, YFSETQ. CDR3 loop: CASSYGTGNYNEQFF. The CDR3 DNA sequence: TGCGCCAGCAGCTACGGGACAGGTAACTACAATGAGCAGTTCTTC. Together with reference TRBV5-1 and TRBJ2-1, the CDR3 gives the full variable domain: KAGVTQTPRYLIKTRGQQVTLSCSPISGHRSVSWYQQTPGQGLQFLFEYFSETQRNKGNFPGRFSGRQFSNSRSEMNVSTLELGDSALYLCASSYGTGNYNEQFFGPGTRLTVL.

This clonotype occurred once. The V and J genes are TRBV28 and TRBJ2-7; D not resolved. Germline CDR1 reads MDHEN; CDR2 reads SYDVKM. Trimming left V 3 bases short and J 4 bases short, with 13 bases between. The CDR3 runs to 14 residues. CDR3 protein: CASSFTWTEYEQYF. CDR3 in DNA: TGTGCCAGCAGTTTCACATGGACCGAATACGAGCAGTACTTC.

This clonotype was observed at least ten times. The V call is TRBV5-1, the J call TRBJ1-5, with D possibly being TRBD1 (5 bases). Trimming left V 0 bases short and J 3 bases short, with 10 bases between. Germline loops: CDR1 SGHRS, CDR2 YFSETQ. The CDR3 has 15 amino acids. Here the CDR3 DNA reads TGCGCCAGCAGCTTGGGCGGGGGAACCAATCAGCCCCAGCATTTT. Its translation: CASSLGGGTNQPQHF. Full variable domain (remainder filled in from reference TRBV5-1 and TRBJ1-5): KAGVTQTPRYLIKTRGQQVTLSCSPISGHRSVSWYQQTPGQGLQFLFEYFSETQRNKGNFPGRFSGRQFSNSRSEMNVSTLELGDSALYLCASSLGGGTNQPQHFGDGTRLSIL.

This clonotype has just a few counts. This chain uses TRBV18 with TRBJ2-1; TRBD2 aligns across 10 bases. V was pared by 0 bases and J by 6 bases, with 8 bases of the junction left unmatched. The CDR3 contains 17 residues. Per the germline V gene, CDR1 is KGHSH and CDR2 is LQKENI. The CDR3 sequence: CASSPPGAGGNGNEQFF. CDR3 sequence (DNA): TGTGCCAGCTCACCACCGGGAGCGGGAGGGAACGGCAATGAGCAGTTCTTC.

The chain combines TRBV4-1 with TRBJ2-7; a possible D gene is TRBD2 (6 bases). V lost 0 bases to trimming and J lost 4 bases, with 16 bases between them. This CDR3 comprises 16 residues. The V gene's germline CDR1 is MGHRA and CDR2 YSYEKL. The CDR3 here is CASSQEPGVGVYEQYF. The CDR3 nucleotides read TGCGCCAGCAGCCAAGAACCGGGAGTGGGGGTTTACGAGCAGTACTTC.